The 28 T cell receptor beta chains presented below share a single source sample, sequenced in a study of CD8+CD57+ T cells in acquired aplastic anemia. Profiles of TCR beta VDJ and CDR3 were generated from a genomic DNA template. MiXCR was run by TCRdb on the reads, yielding one entry per CDR3 protein. The table includes about 210,000 distinct CDR3 sequences, 34% detected once. The source material was sorted CD4+, CD8+, or CD8+CD57+ T cells (not recorded which) from PBMCs. The receptors originated from a human donor in good health, serving as a control.

This chain connects TRBV15 to TRBJ2-2; unclear D gene. CDR1 LNHNV and CDR2 YYDKDF come from the germline V gene (reference sequence). The CDR3 is 14 residues long. The V and J ends lost 0 bases and 7 bases respectively, with 9 bases between them. The CDR3 DNA follows: TGTGCCACCAGCAGAGATTTCGGCGACGGGGAGCTGTTTTTT. This sequence encodes CATSRDFGDGELFF. The full variable domain, with the rest looked up from reference TRBV15 and TRBJ2-2, is DAMVIQNPRYQVTQFGKPVTLSCSQTLNHNVMYWYQQKSSQAPKLLFHYYDKDFNNEADTPDNFQSRRPNTSFCFLDIRSPGLGDTAMYLCATSRDFGDGELFFGEGSRLTVL.

As for this clonotype: A read error may be the cause here, since a much bigger clone is one base away. The missing conserved phenylalanine or tryptophan at the end of this CDR3 makes a read error likely. The V gene is TRBV4-1, the J gene TRBJ2-7; possible D gene TRBD2, 5 bases. CDR1 and CDR2 from the germline V gene are MGHRA and YSYEKL. With 2 bases removed from V and 5 bases from J, the gap between germline ends came to 10 bases. The CDR3 contains 13 residues. CDR3 region: CASSQMGSHEQYL. For the CDR3, the DNA is TGCGCCAGCAGCCAAATGGGGAGCCACGAGCAGTACCTC.

In DNA, the CDR3 is TGTGCCAGCAGTTACTTCTCGGGGATCGCTAATGAAAAACTGTTTTTT. The encoded protein is CASSYFSGIANEKLFF. The J gene is TRBJ1-4, the V gene TRBV6-5; D gene unclear. V was pared by 1 base and J by 3 bases, with 12 bases between. This CDR3 comprises 16 residues. Germline assignment: CDR1 MNHEY and CDR2 SVGAGI.

This clonotype was seen repeatedly, ten times or more. This rearrangement joins TRBV11-2 to TRBJ1-2; D is possibly TRBD1 (5 bases). Germline-derived CDR1 and CDR2 are SGHAT and FQNNGV. Deletions cut 5 bases from V and 0 bases from J, with 16 bases between. The CDR3 loop spans 16 amino acids. The CDR3, as DNA: TGTGCCAGCAGCCCCCGCTGGGACCACACTAACTATGGCTACACCTTC. It codes for CASSPRWDHTNYGYTF.

Points on this clonotype: A much more abundant neighbour one base away suggests this may be a read error. J is TRBJ2-7 and V is TRBV6-5; 9 nucleotides line up with TRBD1. Unmatched junction bases numbered 9, after V lost 2 bases and J lost 4 bases. The CDR3 extends over 16 amino acids. The germline V gene encodes CDR1 MNHEY and CDR2 SVGAGI. Here the CDR3 reads CASSYLLPGQGYEQYF. CDR3 sequence (DNA): TGTGCCAGCAGTTACCTCCTCCCGGGACAGGGTTACGAGCAGTACTTC.

This clonotype was detected a few times. This chain uses TRBV6-5 with TRBJ2-7; 9 bases align to TRBD2. CDR1 and CDR2 from the germline V gene are MNHEY and SVGAGI. This CDR3 region has 15 residues. V shed 0 bases, J shed 3 bases, and the junction held 3 bases outside the gene matches. Here the CDR3 reads CASSYSSGSGYEQYF. The CDR3 nucleotides are TGTGCCAGCAGTTACTCTAGCGGGAGTGGCTACGAGCAGTACTTC.

Ten or more counts support this clonotype. V gene TRBV5-1 combines with J gene TRBJ2-7, with TRBD1 as a possible D gene (5 bases). Germline CDR1 reads SGHRS; CDR2 reads YFSETQ. The CDR3 covers 13 residues. V was trimmed by 4 bases and J by 6 bases, leaving 14 bases between them. CDR3 coding DNA: TGCGCCAGCAGCCTGCAAGGGGCGCGCGAGCAGTACTTC. Its translation is CASSLQGAREQYF.

The rearrangement links TRBV7-3 to TRBJ2-2, with 9 bases that match TRBD2. Per the germline V gene, CDR1 is SGHTA and CDR2 is FQGTGA. Trimming removed 4 bases from V and 6 bases from J; junction bases left unmatched: 6. This CDR3 is built from 15 residues. The DNA of the CDR3 is TGTGCCAGCAGCTCGAGCGGGAGGCAGGCCGGGGAGCTGTTTTTT. This gives the protein CASSSSGRQAGELFF.

This clonotype was seen at least ten times. V gene TRBV19 combines with J gene TRBJ1-2, with a possible D match to TRBD1 (5 bases). Germline V gene lookup returns CDR1 LNHDA and CDR2 SQIVND (reference sequence). V lost 7 bases and J lost 1, with 13 bases in between. CDR3 length equals 14 residues. This CDR3 reads CASNIGGHNYGYTF. The CDR3 DNA follows: TGTGCCAGTAACATAGGAGGACATAACTATGGCTACACCTTC.

This clonotype was observed at least ten times. The chain couples TRBV7-2 to TRBJ1-5; D remains ambiguous. V was shortened by 2 bases and J by 1 base, with 6 bases between the two germline ends. CDR3 length: 14 residues. Germline V CDR1 and CDR2: SGHTA, FQGNSA. The CDR3 sequence: CASSLQTSNQPQHF. In DNA, the CDR3 is TGTGCCAGCAGCTTACAAACGAGCAATCAGCCCCAGCATTTT.

This clonotype has only a few counts. The V and J genes are TRBV29-1 and TRBJ1-1; 7 positions match TRBD1. Per germline, CDR1 SQVTM and CDR2 ANQGSEA. The CDR3 totals 11 residues. Trimming removed 5 bases from V and 4 bases from J; junction bases left unmatched: 1. CDR3 DNA sequence: TGCAGCGTTCCAGGGGGCACTGAAGCTTTCTTT. Its protein is CSVPGGTEAFF.

This clonotype showed up many times. This chain uses TRBV2 with TRBJ2-5; 9 bases match TRBD2. With V trimmed by 7 bases and J by 4 bases, 4 bases remained unmatched. Per the germline V gene, CDR1 is SNHLY and CDR2 is FYNNEI. The CDR3 runs to 13 residues. The CDR3 DNA follows: TGTGCCAGCAAGGCGGGGGGGCCAGAGACCCAGTACTTC. Translating gives CASKAGGPETQYF.

This clonotype was observed many times. The gene calls are TRBV6-1 and TRBJ2-1; D might be TRBD2 (5 bases). V was trimmed by 7 bases and J by 1 base, leaving 8 bases between them. The length of the CDR3 is 13 residues. Germline V gene sequence: CDR1 MNHNS, CDR2 SASEGT. In DNA, the CDR3 is TGTGCCAGCAAGGACTGGTCCTACAATGAGCAGTTCTTC. This encodes CASKDWSYNEQFF.

CDR3 in DNA: TGTGCCAGCAGTGTAAACCACGAGCAGTACTTC. The encoded protein is CASSVNHEQYF. This chain joins TRBV2 and TRBJ2-7; D is undetermined. Trimming removed 4 bases from V and 5 bases from J, with 6 bases in between. The CDR3 is 11 amino acids. In germline, CDR1 is SNHLY, CDR2 FYNNEI.

Note on this clonotype: Compared with germline, one end of the junction differs, possibly owing to a read error. The chain joins TRBV12-3 or TRBV12-4 to TRBJ1-4; unclear D gene. The CDR3 totals 13 residues. CDR3 in DNA: TGTGCCAGCAGTACGTCAGTTAATGAAGAACTGTTTTTT. Its translation: CASSTSVNEELFF.

This clonotype was detected only a few times. J is TRBJ2-5 and V is TRBV5-1; 9 nucleotides line up with TRBD1. Germline V gene lookup returns CDR1 SGHRS and CDR2 YFSETQ. V lost 4 bases to trimming and J lost 0 bases; unmatched junction nucleotides: 13. The CDR3 extends over 18 amino acids. The CDR3: CASSPLPQGQGNQETQYF. As DNA, the CDR3 is TGCGCCAGCAGCCCCCTTCCCCAGGGACAGGGTAACCAAGAGACCCAGTACTTC.

The CDR3 sequence: CAISDRGDDCTF. CDR3 in DNA: TGTGCCATCAGTGACAGGGGTGATGACTGCACCTTC. The gene calls are TRBV10-3 and TRBJ1-2; D may be TRBD1 (6 bases). CDR1 and CDR2 (germline): ENHRY, SYGVKD. V lost 3 bases and J 13 bases, leaving 15 bases between the germline ends. This CDR3 has 12 amino acids.

The genes are TRBV5-1 and TRBJ2-7, with 8 bases that match TRBD2. CDR3 length: 15 residues. J was trimmed by 10 bases and V by 3 bases; bases with no gene match: 15. Looked up from germline, CDR1 is SGHRS and CDR2 is YFSETQ. In DNA form, the CDR3 reads TGCGCCAGCAGCTCTACCGGGACTAGAACGATAGTTCAGTACTTC. This gives the protein CASSSTGTRTIVQYF. The variable domain in full, completed from reference TRBV5-1 and TRBJ2-7, reads KAGVTQTPRYLIKTRGQQVTLSCSPISGHRSVSWYQQTPGQGLQFLFEYFSETQRNKGNFPGRFSGRQFSNSRSEMNVSTLELGDSALYLCASSSTGTRTIVQYFGPGTRLTVT.

This clonotype was seen repeatedly, ten times or more. The gene calls are TRBV10-3 and TRBJ2-5; perhaps TRBD1 as D (6 bases). V was cut by 9 bases and J by 2 bases, with 7 bases left in between. CDR3 length: 11 amino acids. Per germline, CDR1 ENHRY and CDR2 SYGVKD. The CDR3 sequence: CAMRGQETQYF. For the CDR3, the DNA is TGTGCCATGAGGGGGCAAGAGACCCAGTACTTC.

This clonotype was observed once. In this CDR3 the conserved last residue, phenylalanine or tryptophan, is missing, so a read error is likely. The chain employs TRBV10-3 and TRBJ1-3; D is perhaps TRBD1 (5 bases). Germline loops: CDR1 ENHRY, CDR2 SYGVKD. The CDR3 extends over 16 amino acids. This CDR3 is CASSYSGGTSGDTIYL. The CDR3 region has the DNA TGTGCCAGCAGTTATTCGGGGGGTACCTCTGGAGACACCATATATCTT.

Concerning this clonotype: A read error is possible here, since a much larger clone lies one base away. This chain links TRBV9 with TRBJ1-1; D remains unclear. V was cut by 0 bases and J by 5 bases, with 11 bases left in between. The germline CDR1 and CDR2 sequences are SGDLS and YYNGEE. CDR3 length: 14 amino acids. The CDR3 region is CASSVGGGGTEAFF. The CDR3 region has the DNA TGTGCCAGCAGCGTAGGGGGAGGCGGAACTGAAGCTTTCTTT.

This clonotype was counted between two and nine times. One base away lies a much larger clone, so this may be a sequencing read error. Likely a read error: the CDR3 ends without its conserved phenylalanine or tryptophan. This chain joins TRBV2 and TRBJ1-2; D unclear. Germline values: CDR1 SNHLY, CDR2 FYNNEI. V lost 6 bases and J 6 bases, leaving 17 bases between the germline ends. This CDR3 spans 14 amino acids. The CDR3 region is CASSYRTASNGYTS. CDR3 DNA sequence: TGTGCCAGCAGCTACCGGACGGCTAGCAATGGCTACACCTCC.

On this clonotype: A clone one base away is much larger, so this may be a read error. This chain connects TRBV20-1 to TRBJ1-2; D is unclear. There are 11 residues in the CDR3. The germline CDR1 and CDR2 sequences are DFQATT and SNEGSKA (reference sequence). The CDR3: CSANDNYGYAF. CDR3 in DNA: TGCAGTGCTAACGACAATTATGGCTACGCCTTC.

A note on this clonotype: The germline gene is not matched at one end of the junction; a read error may be the cause. The J gene is TRBJ2-7, the V gene TRBV5-4; weak D call: TRBD1 (8 bases). CDR3 length equals 16 residues. Germline V gives CDR1 SGHNT, CDR2 YYREEE (reference sequence). The CDR3 region has the DNA TGTACCAGCAGCGTGGGAGGGACAGGTTCAGGCTACGAGCAGTACTTC. Its translation is CTSSVGGTGSGYEQYF.

Concerning this clonotype itself: This may be a read error, as it is one base from a much larger clone. Because the CDR3's place on the DNA is in doubt, the DNA is left out and the CDR3 is given as listed by TCRdb. CDR3 residues: CASSPKTPWGQGIDGYAF. The chain joins TRBV7-9 to TRBJ1-2; TRBD1, the table's D call, lacks a check against the DNA. Germline V lookup: CDR1 SEHNR, CDR2 FQNEAQ (reference sequence). The CDR3 is made up of 18 amino acids, end residues included.

V usage is TRBV6-1 and J usage is TRBJ2-1, with unresolved D. The CDR3 has 17 residues. Germline assignment: CDR1 MNHNS and CDR2 SASEGT. Trimming took 2 bases from V and 7 from J, leaving 21 bases between them. The chain's CDR3 is CASSEQWSIFGENEQFF. The CDR3 DNA sequence: TGTGCCAGCAGTGAACAATGGTCTATTTTCGGCGAAAATGAGCAGTTCTTC.

V and J are TRBV6-1 and TRBJ2-1, with 8 bases aligning to TRBD2. Germline V gene data show CDR1 as MNHNS and CDR2 as SASEGT. The V segment lost 5 bases and the J segment 0 bases; nucleotides outside the gene matches: 6. CDR3 size: 16 residues. The DNA of the CDR3 is TGTGCCAGCAGTCTTTTTAGCGGGGCCTCCTACAATGAGCAGTTCTTC. Amino acid sequence: CASSLFSGASYNEQFF.

There are a few counts of this clonotype. V and J are TRBV6-1 and TRBJ1-4; possibly TRBD1 for D (5 bases). The CDR3 consists of 14 residues. Trimming stripped 6 bases from V and 4 bases from J, with 12 bases between. Germline V gene lookup returns CDR1 MNHNS and CDR2 SASEGT. The CDR3 bases are TGTGCCAGCAGGAGACCTGACAGTAATGAAAAACTGTTTTTT. This encodes CASRRPDSNEKLFF.